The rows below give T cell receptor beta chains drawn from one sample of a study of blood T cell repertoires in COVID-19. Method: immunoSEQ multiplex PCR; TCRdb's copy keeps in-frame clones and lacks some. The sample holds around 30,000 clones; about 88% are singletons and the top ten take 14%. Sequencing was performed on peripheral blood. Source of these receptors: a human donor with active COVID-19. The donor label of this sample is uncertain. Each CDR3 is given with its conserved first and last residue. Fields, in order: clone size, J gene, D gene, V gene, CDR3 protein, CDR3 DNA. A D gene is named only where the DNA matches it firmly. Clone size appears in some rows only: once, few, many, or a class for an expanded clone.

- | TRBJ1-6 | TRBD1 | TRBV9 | CASSTGVNSPLHF | TGTGCCAGCAGCACAGGGGTTAATTCACCCCTCCACTTT
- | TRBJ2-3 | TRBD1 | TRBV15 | CATSRSDRGTDTQYF | TGTGCCACCAGCAGATCGGACAGGGGCACAGATACGCAGTATTTT
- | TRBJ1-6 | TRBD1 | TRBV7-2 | CASSLGQGGTNSPLHF | TGTGCCAGCAGCTTAGGTCAGGGGGGTACCAATTCACCCCTCCACTTT
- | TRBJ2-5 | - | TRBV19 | CASSIVRGRETQYF | TGTGCCAGTAGTATAGTCAGGGGTAGGGAGACCCAGTACTTC
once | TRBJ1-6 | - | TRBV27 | CASSFRGYYNSPLHF | TGTGCCAGCAGTTTTAGGGGCTACTATAATTCACCCCTCCACTTT
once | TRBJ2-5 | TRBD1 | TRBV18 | CASSPDRGWETQYF | TGTGCCAGCTCACCGGACAGGGGCTGGGAGACCCAGTACTTC
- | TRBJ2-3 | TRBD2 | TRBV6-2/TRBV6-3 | CASSYSISGGEADTQYF | TGTGCCAGCAGTTACTCGATTAGCGGGGGGGAGGCAGATACGCAGTATTTT
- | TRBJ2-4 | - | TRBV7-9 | CASSNLEALGRAKNIQYF | TGTGCCAGCAGCAATCTAGAAGCCCTAGGTCGGGCCAAAAACATTCAGTACTTC
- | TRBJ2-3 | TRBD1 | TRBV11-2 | CASSLEFSPGGANTQYF | TGTGCCAGCAGCTTAGAGTTCAGCCCAGGGGGAGCAAATACGCAGTATTTT
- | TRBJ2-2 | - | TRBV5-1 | CASSQTGNTGELFF | TGCGCCAGCAGCCAGACAGGGAACACCGGGGAGCTGTTTTTT
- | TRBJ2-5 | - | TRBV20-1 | CSASTPGRGETQYF | TGCAGTGCAAGTACCCCGGGCCGAGGGGAGACCCAGTACTTC
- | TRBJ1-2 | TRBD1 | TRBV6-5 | CATTGGFDGYTF | TGTGCCACCACAGGGGGGTTCGATGGCTACACCTTC
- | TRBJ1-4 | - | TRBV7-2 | CASSLEGIAIGEKLFF | TGTGCCAGCAGCTTAGAGGGGATCGCGATTGGGGAAAAACTGTTTTTT
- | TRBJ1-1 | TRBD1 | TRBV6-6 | CASSPFPGQTTMNTEAFF | TGTGCCAGCAGTCCCTTCCCGGGACAGACTACAATGAACACTGAAGCTTTCTTT
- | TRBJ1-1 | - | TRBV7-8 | CASSPSLPNTEAFF | TGTGCCAGCAGCCCGAGCTTGCCCAACACTGAAGCTTTCTTT
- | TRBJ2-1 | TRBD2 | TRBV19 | CASSIPSGGVNNEQFF | TGTGCCAGTAGTATACCTAGCGGGGGGGTGAACAATGAGCAGTTCTTC
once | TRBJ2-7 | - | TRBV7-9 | CASSSRGESFDEQYF | TGTGCCAGCAGCTCCAGGGGTGAGTCTTTCGACGAGCAGTACTTC
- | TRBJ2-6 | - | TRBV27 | CASSRDFSGANVLTF | TGTGCCAGCAGTCGGGACTTCTCTGGGGCCAACGTCCTGACTTTC
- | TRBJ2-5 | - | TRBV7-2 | CASSLHYLTGQETQYF | TGTGCCAGCAGCTTGCATTACCTAACGGGGCAAGAGACCCAGTACTTC
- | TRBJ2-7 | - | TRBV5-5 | CASSRETVTYEQYF | TGTGCCAGCAGCCGTGAAACGGTTACCTACGAGCAGTACTTC
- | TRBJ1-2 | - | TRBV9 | CASSPRGGDGYTF | TGTGCCAGCAGCCCGAGGGGAGGGGACGGCTACACCTTC
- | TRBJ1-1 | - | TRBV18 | CASVQARNTEAFF | TGTGCCAGCGTACAGGCGAGGAACACTGAAGCTTTCTTT
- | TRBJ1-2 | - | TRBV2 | CASNPIGIYGYTF | TGTGCCAGCAACCCGATCGGGATCTATGGCTACACCTTC
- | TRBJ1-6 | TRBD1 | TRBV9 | CASSVDRAASPLHF | TGTGCCAGCAGCGTGGACAGGGCGGCTTCCCCCCTCCACTTT
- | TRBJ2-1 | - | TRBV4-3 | CASSQERSGHNEQFF | TGCGCCAGCAGCCAAGAACGATCTGGGCACAATGAGCAGTTCTTC
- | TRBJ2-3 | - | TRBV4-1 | CASSQEIAGTQYF | TGCGCCAGCAGCCAAGAAATTGCGGGTACGCAGTATTTT
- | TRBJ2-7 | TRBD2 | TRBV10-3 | CATTPLAGAYEQYF | TGTGCCACCACGCCACTAGCGGGGGCCTACGAGCAGTACTTC
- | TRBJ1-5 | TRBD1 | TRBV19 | CASSIGDRGRNQPQHF | TGTGCCAGTAGTATAGGGGACAGGGGTCGGAATCAGCCCCAGCATTTT
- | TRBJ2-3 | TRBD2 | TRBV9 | CASSVGGHALAGGRRDTQYF | TGTGCCAGCAGCGTAGGAGGCCACGCCCTAGCGGGGGGGCGTAGAGATACGCAGTATTTT
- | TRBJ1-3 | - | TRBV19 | CASSIVAGSGNTIYF | TGTGCCAGTAGTATCGTGGCAGGATCTGGAAACACCATATATTTT
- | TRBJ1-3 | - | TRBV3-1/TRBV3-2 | CASSQYRVSGNTIYF | TGTGCCAGCAGCCAATACCGAGTCTCTGGAAACACCATATATTTT
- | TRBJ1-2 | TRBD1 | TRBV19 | CASSPGTGGYYGYTF | TGTGCCAGTAGTCCCGGGACAGGGGGCTACTATGGCTACACCTTC
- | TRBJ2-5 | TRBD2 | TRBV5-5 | CASSPFTSGGGRTQYF | TGTGCCAGCAGCCCGTTCACTAGCGGAGGGGGTCGGACCCAGTACTTC
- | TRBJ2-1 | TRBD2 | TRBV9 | CASSVGGSGAGEQFF | TGTGCCAGCAGCGTGGGGGGTAGCGGGGCCGGTGAGCAGTTCTTC
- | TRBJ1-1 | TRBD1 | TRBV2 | CASSKQGARNTEAFF | TGTGCCAGCAGTAAACAGGGGGCCCGGAACACTGAAGCTTTCTTT
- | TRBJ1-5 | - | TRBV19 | CASSMKTSGGPQHF | TGTGCCAGTAGTATGAAGACCTCGGGGGGGCCCCAGCATTTT
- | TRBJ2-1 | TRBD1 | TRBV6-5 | CASTRTGSSYNEQFF | TGTGCCAGCACCCGGACAGGGAGCTCCTACAATGAGCAGTTCTTC
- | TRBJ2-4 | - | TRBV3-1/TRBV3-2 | CASSQPLTGTKNIQYF | TGTGCCAGCAGCCAACCCCTTACGGGGACAAAAAACATTCAGTACTTC
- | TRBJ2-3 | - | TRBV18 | CASSPPAGTSLTDTQYF | TGTGCCAGCTCACCACCCGCAGGTACTAGTCTCACAGATACGCAGTATTTT
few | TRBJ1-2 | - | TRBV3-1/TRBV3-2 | CASSLREGGYTF | TGTGCCAGCAGCCTAAGGGAGGGTGGCTACACCTTC
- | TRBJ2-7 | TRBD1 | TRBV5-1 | CASSLTGTAYEQYF | TGCGCCAGCAGCTTAACCGGGACAGCCTACGAGCAGTACTTC
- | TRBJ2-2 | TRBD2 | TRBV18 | CASSPPGLAGAGTGELFF | TGTGCCAGCTCACCACCGGGGCTAGCGGGGGCCGGAACCGGGGAGCTGTTTTTT
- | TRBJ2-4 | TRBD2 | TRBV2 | CASSGTSPHNLLAKNIQYF | TGTGCCAGCAGCGGGACTAGCCCCCATAACCTTCTAGCCAAAAACATTCAGTACTTC
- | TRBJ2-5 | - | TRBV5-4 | CASSFFGETQYF | TGTGCCAGCAGCTTCTTCGGGGAGACCCAGTACTTC
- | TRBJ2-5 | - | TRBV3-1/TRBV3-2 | CASSQNTQGGETQYF | TGTGCCAGCAGCCAAAACACCCAGGGGGGAGAGACCCAGTACTTC
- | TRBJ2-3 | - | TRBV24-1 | CATSELGPVQYF | TGTGCCACCAGTGAGTTGGGGCCTGTCCAGTATTTT
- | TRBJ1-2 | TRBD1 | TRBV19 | CASSNRGQGVVNYGYTF | TGTGCCAGTAGTAATCGGGGACAGGGTGTAGTTAACTATGGCTACACCTTC
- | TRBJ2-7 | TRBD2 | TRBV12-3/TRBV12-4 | CASSPRTSSEQYF | TGTGCCAGCAGTCCCCGGACTAGCTCCGAGCAGTACTTC
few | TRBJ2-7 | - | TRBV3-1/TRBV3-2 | CASGGVSGKSSYEQYF | TGTGCCAGCGGAGGAGTCTCTGGGAAGAGCTCCTACGAGCAGTACTTC
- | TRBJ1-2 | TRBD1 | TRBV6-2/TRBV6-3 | CASSYSETGIGYTF | TGTGCCAGCAGTTACTCGGAGACAGGGATCGGCTACACCTTC
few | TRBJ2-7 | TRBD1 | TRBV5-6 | CASSMGQGNYEQYF | TGTGCCAGCAGCATGGGACAGGGTAACTACGAGCAGTACTTC
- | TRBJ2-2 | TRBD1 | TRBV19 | CASRPGQGANTGELFF | TGTGCCAGTAGGCCGGGACAGGGGGCGAACACCGGGGAGCTGTTTTTT